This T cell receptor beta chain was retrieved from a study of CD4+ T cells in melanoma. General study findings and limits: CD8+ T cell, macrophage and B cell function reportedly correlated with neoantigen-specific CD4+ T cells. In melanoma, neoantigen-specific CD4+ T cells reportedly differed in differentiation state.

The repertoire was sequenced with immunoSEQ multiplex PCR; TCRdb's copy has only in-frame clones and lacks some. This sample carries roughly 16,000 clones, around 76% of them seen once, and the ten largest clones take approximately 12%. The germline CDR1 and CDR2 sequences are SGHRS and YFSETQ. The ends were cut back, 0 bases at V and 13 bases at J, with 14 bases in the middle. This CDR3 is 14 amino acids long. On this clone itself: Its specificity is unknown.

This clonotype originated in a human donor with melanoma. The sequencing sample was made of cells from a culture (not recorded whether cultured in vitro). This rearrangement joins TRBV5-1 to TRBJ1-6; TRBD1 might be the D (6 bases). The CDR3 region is CASSLEQGSTPLHF. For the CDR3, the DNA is TGCGCCAGCAGCTTGGAACAGGGAAGTACGCCCCTCCACTTT.